The entry below gives a single T cell receptor (beta chain) sequence along with its context. Its antigen target is currently unknown. Base-call qualities are not available, and no considerably larger clone is one nucleotide away. Libraries were prepared through the immunoSEQ multiplex PCR assay. For the multiplex PCR, a mixture combining 60 forward primers for TCR Vbeta segments and 13 reverse primers for TCR Jbeta segments was used. A multiplex PCR assay on genomic DNA amplified the CDR3 region of rearranged TCR beta genes. The amplified TCR beta libraries were sequenced on the Illumina HiSeq System as 87-base-pair reads. In the source study's methods: Across the 500 to 850 repertoires, a later analysis counted tens of millions of unique TCR beta chains, approximately 12 million of which were shared by at least two donors. Raw reads were error-corrected and collapsed into unique sequences with a nearest-neighbor algorithm that merged closely related sequences to remove PCR and sequencing errors. V, D and J gene segments were assigned by aligning CDR3 sequences to IMGT reference sequences. Each retained sequence needed at least a six-nucleotide match to both a V gene segment and a J gene segment. Rearrangements were called productive when the CDR3 lacked stop codons and stayed in frame with V and J; all others were non-productive. Following IMGT convention, CDR3 was defined as the stretch from the second conserved V-encoded cysteine to the conserved J-encoded phenylalanine. In an earlier analysis of 550 to 650 of the donors, sequences lacking an unambiguous match to a single V gene segment were excluded. An earlier analysis of 500 to 600 of the donors classified V segments as functional when productive rearrangements were above 56.7% and as segregating when the standard deviation between donors was above 5%. A statistical classification framework was developed to diagnose cytomegalovirus status using the catalog of TCR beta chain sequences. A later analysis assigned V and J genes by comparing TCR nucleotide sequences with IMGT/GENE-DB human TR gene sequences. A later analysis assigned CDR3 sequences and most-parsimonious VDJ recombination scenarios with the TCRdist pipeline. In a later analysis, each TCR beta chain was defined by its CDR3 amino acid sequence together with its V-gene family, and reads lacking a unique V-gene family were excluded. A later analysis removed 550 to 650 highly shared, low-generation-probability nucleotide sequences to deal with suspected cross-contamination and a sequencing artifact. In a later analysis, a clonal expansion index for each public chain was calculated from normalized within-repertoire ranks of inferred template counts. In a later analysis, generation probabilities were computed with a VDJ recombination model fitted to out-of-frame rearrangements, and the resulting probabilities were checked against IGoR. In a later analysis, hypergeometric tests were used to score TCR-TCR, TCR-HLA and TCR-CMV co-occurrence, with a repertoire-size bias correction applied to TCR pairs. False discovery rates were estimated in a later analysis by permuting HLA or CMV assignments 20 times. In a later analysis, co-occurring TCRs were grouped with DBSCAN, and TCRdist sequence similarity was added when clustering was performed within HLA-allele-positive subsets. Repertoires with fewer than 30,000 or more than 120,000 public chains, plus five repertoires with anomalous nucleotide sharing, were excluded from co-occurrence clustering. This is the immuneACCESS table as TCRdb keeps it, with only in-frame sequences that have V and J called. A part of the clones is gone; compared with another copy, unresolved V genes explain less than half, and the rest is unexplained. The DNA gave D and trimming, while V, J and clone size come from that table. Within this sample are roughly 58,000 clones, with roughly 83% of them counted one time only. Less than 2% of the sample rests with the top ten.

The entry originates in a study of cytomegalovirus exposure and HLA in healthy donors (dated by TCRdb to about 2017). About the full investigation: In an earlier analysis of several hundred of the donors, about 270 Gb of sequence data and 117 million unique TCR beta sequences from 180 million or so T cells were reported. Roughly 5 DR-DQ haplotypes were handled as single units for association and clustering, since linkage in the cohort was strong. On average, about 240,000 unique TCR beta nucleotide sequences were sequenced per donor among more than 350 genotyped donors of the cohort, with roughly 20% of those sequences being non-productive. Genome-wide SNP genotypes for about three fifths of the 666 donors were used in a later genetic analysis, which treated that subset as a discovery cohort. High-throughput TCR immunosequencing, statistical association of individual TCRs with disease status, and machine learning were combined to predict cytomegalovirus infection status. To study patterns of TCR occurrence, a later analysis re-analyzed previously published TCR beta repertoires from 650 to 750 donors and added high-resolution HLA genotyping. Typing coverage differed by locus: A, B, C, DRB1 and DQB1 were typed in roughly 620-640 donors, DQA1 in 500 to 550, DPA1 in 600 to 610, and DPB1 in roughly 450. Rather than drawing on any new phenotypic data, the later analysis identified candidate immune exposures from TCR beta sequences and the way those sequences occurred across donors. An early release that covered around 590 HLA-typed donors contained approximately 320 gigabases of sequencing data and 70 million to 100 million unique TCR sequences. The study used immunosequencing to profile the T cell repertoires of approximately 640 subjects and linked those repertoires to cytomegalovirus serostatus. HLA typing included class I and class II loci at four-digit resolution. Of the roughly 410 genotyped donors, 70% to 90% were placed in the genetic ancestry cluster associated with self-reported Caucasian donors. To decide whether each TCR beta V gene segment behaved as functional or pseudogenic, an earlier analysis of fewer than 750 of the donors relied on high-throughput TCR beta sequencing. All discovery cohort repertoires had been generated on a single sequencing platform. A separate validation cohort of 100 to 150 different subjects was used in addition to the roughly 700-subject first cohort. Alongside the repertoire data, information on donor age, sex, ethnicity and CMV serostatus was compiled. The study was designed to test whether signatures of past pathogen exposure could be identified by cataloging public T cell receptors. The paper as a whole reports these results and caveats: Because counts were too low, 15 or so rarely observed V segments, including chromosome 9 orphons, were excluded from the earlier analysis of some 590 of the donors. Sequencing depth was assumed to be roughly uniform across donors in the presence/absence analyses, though that assumption may not hold. Linkage disequilibrium might explain the correlated functional status among segregating V segments, but an unknown experimental factor could not be excluded. Most CMV-associated TCR beta chains appeared to be HLA-restricted in a later analysis, and the HLA associations seemed to be driven largely by CMV exposure. A cluster of highly shared sequence variants was judged likely to represent a technical artifact of the sequencing pipeline. According to the authors, the approach could potentially be generalized to other disease states and immunological phenotypes. For the cohort, immune exposure information was limited to CMV serostatus. An association between a missense DCLRE1C variant and V-gene and J-gene trimming of TCR beta chains was found in a later genetic analysis and replicated in an independent cohort. The classifier was reported to diagnose cytomegalovirus status with high specificity and sensitivity in both the original and validation cohorts. Most TCR sequences were seen in very few donors, while some public TCRs were found in many individuals. A later analysis associated about 17,000 TCR beta sequences with specific HLA alleles at a false discovery rate of 0.05. Because HLA typing was unavailable for some donors at each locus, only the typed subset was used in association tests. Three of the identified cytomegalovirus-associated TCR beta chains were confirmed in vitro to be specific for cytomegalovirus antigens. In a later genetic analysis, fewer N-insertions in productive TCRs were reported among donors in an Asian-associated ancestry cluster than the 666-donor mean. The study gave a list of roughly 150 TCR beta chains associated with cytomegalovirus. A further reported finding was that TCR beta sequences accurately predicted the HLA-A and HLA-B alleles for most subjects in the first cohort. When HLA alleles, especially DR and DQ, strongly co-occurred, attributing TCR associations to individual alleles was difficult. This cohort had only TCR beta chains sequenced, and the lack of alpha or paired-chain data limited which features could be detected. Several of the top co-occurrence clusters appeared to be linked to parvovirus B19, influenza, CMV and Epstein-Barr virus, according to a later analysis. Compared with equally common non-associated chains, HLA-associated TCR beta chains in a later analysis were more clonally expanded and had lower generation probabilities. According to a later analysis, TCR association rates differed among HLA loci, with DRB1 alleles showing the most associated TCRs and HLA-C alleles showing the fewest. An earlier analysis of some 560 of the donors showed that most TCR beta V segments appeared in productive rearrangements either about 87% or about 30% of the time, which broadly matched IMGT annotations.

The cohort consisted of some 730 healthy bone marrow donors. At the time of sampling, every cohort member was nominally healthy, though immune exposures that went unrecorded were likely present. CMV serostatus was recorded as positive for about 300 and negative for about 55% of the roughly 670 cohort members, whereas no CMV serostatus was recorded for the donor in question. Every donor gave a peripheral blood sample, and the peripheral blood mononuclear cells from that sample were used for TCR beta sequencing. The Qiagen DNeasy Blood Extraction Kit was used to extract genomic DNA from the blood cell samples. Sequencing was done on a sample of PBMCs. The TCR sequence derives from a human donor in good health.

The nucleotide sequence reads TGTGCCAGCAAACAGGGCGACCAGTATGGCTACACCTTC. This is translated as CASKQGDQYGYTF. Recombination connected TRBV28 to TRBJ1-2; the best D guess is TRBD1, with 6 bases matching. Trimming at the junction amounts to 7 bases on V and 5 bases on J, and the germline ends lie 14 bases apart. Reading from cysteine to phenylalanine, the CDR3 counts 13 amino acids. CDR3 DNA only is kept here, 39 bases in frame from base 1. From a lookup of the germline V gene, CDR1 and CDR2 are MDHEN and SYDVKM.